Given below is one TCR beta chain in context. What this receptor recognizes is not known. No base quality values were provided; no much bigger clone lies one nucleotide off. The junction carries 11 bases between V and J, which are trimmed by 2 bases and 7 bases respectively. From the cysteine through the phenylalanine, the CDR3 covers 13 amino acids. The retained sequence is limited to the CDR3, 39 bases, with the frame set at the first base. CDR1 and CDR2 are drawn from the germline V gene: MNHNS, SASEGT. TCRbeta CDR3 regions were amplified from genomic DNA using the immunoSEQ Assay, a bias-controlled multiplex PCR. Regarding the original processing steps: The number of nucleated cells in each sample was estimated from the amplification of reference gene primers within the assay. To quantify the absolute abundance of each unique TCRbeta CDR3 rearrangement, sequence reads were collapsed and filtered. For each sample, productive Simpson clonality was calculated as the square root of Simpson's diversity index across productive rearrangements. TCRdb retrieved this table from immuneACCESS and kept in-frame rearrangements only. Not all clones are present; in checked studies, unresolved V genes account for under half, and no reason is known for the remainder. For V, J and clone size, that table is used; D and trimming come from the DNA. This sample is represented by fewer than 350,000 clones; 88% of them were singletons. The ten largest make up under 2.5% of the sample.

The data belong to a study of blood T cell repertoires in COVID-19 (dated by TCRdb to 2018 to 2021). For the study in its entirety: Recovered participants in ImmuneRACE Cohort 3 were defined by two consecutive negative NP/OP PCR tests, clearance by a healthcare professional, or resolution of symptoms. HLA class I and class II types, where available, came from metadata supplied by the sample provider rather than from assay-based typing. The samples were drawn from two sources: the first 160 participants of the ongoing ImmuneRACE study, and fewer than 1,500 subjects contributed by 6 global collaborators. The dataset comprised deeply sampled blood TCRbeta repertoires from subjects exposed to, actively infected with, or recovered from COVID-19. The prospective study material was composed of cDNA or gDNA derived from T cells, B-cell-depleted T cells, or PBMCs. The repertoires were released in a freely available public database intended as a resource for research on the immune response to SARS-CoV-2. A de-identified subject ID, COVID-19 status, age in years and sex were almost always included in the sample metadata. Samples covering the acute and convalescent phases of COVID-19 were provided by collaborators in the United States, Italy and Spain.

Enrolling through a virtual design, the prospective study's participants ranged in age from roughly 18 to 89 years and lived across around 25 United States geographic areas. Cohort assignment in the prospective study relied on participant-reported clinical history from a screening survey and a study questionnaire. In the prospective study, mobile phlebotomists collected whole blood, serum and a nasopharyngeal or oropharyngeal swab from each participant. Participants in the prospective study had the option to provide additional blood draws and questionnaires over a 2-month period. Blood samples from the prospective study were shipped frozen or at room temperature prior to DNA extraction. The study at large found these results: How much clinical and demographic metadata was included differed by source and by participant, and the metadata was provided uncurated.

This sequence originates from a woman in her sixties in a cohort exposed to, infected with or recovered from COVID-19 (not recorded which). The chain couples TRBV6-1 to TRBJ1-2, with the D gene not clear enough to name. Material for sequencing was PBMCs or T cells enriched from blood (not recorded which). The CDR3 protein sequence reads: CASSERPGGGYTF. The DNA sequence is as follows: TGTGCCAGCAGTGAAAGGCCGGGTGGTGGCTACACCTTC.